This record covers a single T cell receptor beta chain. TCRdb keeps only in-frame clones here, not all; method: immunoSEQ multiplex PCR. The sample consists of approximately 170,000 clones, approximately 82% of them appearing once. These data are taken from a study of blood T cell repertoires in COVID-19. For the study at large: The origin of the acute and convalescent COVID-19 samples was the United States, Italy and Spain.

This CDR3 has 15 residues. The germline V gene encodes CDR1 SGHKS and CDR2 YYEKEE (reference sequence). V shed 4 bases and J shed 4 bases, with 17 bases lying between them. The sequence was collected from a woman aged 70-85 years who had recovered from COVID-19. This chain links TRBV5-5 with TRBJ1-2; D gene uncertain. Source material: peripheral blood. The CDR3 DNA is TGTGCCAGCAGCCCCCGTGTCCTGGAGGGCTATGGCTACACCTTC. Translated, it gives CASSPRVLEGYGYTF.